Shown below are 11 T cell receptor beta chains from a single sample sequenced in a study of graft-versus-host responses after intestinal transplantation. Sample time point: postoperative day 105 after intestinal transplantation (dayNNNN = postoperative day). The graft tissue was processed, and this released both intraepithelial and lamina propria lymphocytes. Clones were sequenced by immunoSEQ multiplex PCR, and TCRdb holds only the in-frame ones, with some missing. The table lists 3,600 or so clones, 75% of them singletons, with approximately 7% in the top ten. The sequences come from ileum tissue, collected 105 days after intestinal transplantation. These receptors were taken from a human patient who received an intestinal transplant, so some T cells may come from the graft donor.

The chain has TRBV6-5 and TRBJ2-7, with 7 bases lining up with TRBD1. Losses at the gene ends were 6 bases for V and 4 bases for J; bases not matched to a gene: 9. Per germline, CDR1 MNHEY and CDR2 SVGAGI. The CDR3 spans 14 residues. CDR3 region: CASRPPGQPYEQYF. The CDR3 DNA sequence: TGTGCCAGCAGGCCTCCGGGACAGCCGTACGAGCAGTACTTC.

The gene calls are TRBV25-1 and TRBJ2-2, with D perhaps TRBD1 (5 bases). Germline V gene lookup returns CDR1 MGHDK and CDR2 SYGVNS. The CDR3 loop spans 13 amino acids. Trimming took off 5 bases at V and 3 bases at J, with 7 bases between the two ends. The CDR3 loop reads CASSIGDTGELFF. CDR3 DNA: TGTGCCAGCAGTATAGGGGACACCGGGGAGCTGTTTTTT.

The CDR3 bases are TGCGCCAGCAGCTTGGGGGCCGGCCCAGATACGCAGTATTTT. This translates into CASSLGAGPDTQYF. The rearrangement uses TRBV5-1 and TRBJ2-3; no definite D call. V was shortened by 0 bases and J by 4 bases, with 9 bases between the two germline ends. Germline CDR1 reads SGHRS; CDR2 reads YFSETQ. The CDR3 spans 14 residues.

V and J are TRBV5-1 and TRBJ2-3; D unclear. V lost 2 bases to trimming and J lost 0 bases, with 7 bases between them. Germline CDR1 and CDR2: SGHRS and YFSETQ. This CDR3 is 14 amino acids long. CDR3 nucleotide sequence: TGCGCCAGCAGCTTACCCAGGAGCACAGATACGCAGTATTTT. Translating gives CASSLPRSTDTQYF. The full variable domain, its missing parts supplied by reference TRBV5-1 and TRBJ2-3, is KAGVTQTPRYLIKTRGQQVTLSCSPISGHRSVSWYQQTPGQGLQFLFEYFSETQRNKGNFPGRFSGRQFSNSRSEMNVSTLELGDSALYLCASSLPRSTDTQYFGPGTRLTVL.

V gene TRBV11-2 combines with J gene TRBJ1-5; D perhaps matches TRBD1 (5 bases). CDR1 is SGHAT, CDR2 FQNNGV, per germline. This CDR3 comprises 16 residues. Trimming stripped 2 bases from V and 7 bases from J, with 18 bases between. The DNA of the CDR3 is TGTGCCAGCAGCTTAAAAAGGGGAGGCGGGGGGCAGCCCCAGCATTTT. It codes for CASSLKRGGGGQPQHF.

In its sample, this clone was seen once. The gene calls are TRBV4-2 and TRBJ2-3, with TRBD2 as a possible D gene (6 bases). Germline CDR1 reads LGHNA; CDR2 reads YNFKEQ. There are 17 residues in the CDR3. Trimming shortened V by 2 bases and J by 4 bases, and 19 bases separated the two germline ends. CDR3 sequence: CASSQKRASGQADTQYF. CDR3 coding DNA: TGTGCCAGCAGCCAAAAGAGGGCCAGCGGGCAGGCAGATACGCAGTATTTT.

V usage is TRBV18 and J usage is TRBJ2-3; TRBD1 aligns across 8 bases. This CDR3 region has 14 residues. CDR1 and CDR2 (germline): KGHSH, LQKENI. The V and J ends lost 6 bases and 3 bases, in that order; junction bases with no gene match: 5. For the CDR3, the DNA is TGTGCCAGCTCGGGACAGGAGCTGACAGATACGCAGTATTTT. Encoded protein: CASSGQELTDTQYF.

The CDR3 DNA reads TGTGCCAGCAGCCCAACCGTGGTGTCTAGCGGTTCCTACGAGCAGTACTTC. Encoded protein: CASSPTVVSSGSYEQYF. The chain uses TRBV4-2 and TRBJ2-7, with 7 bases fitting TRBD2. This CDR3 is built from 17 residues. The ends lost 4 bases at V and 1 base at J; junction bases unmatched: 13. Germline V gene data show CDR1 as LGHNA and CDR2 as YNFKEQ.

CDR3 bases: TGTGCCATCAGGGACAGGGGGCAAGAGACCCAGTACTTC. This codes for CAIRDRGQETQYF. This chain uses TRBV10-3 with TRBJ2-5, with TRBD1 identical over 10 bases. The CDR3 has 13 residues. The germline gives CDR1 ENHRY, CDR2 SYGVKD. J gave up 2 bases and V 6 bases, and 0 bases lay outside the gene matches.

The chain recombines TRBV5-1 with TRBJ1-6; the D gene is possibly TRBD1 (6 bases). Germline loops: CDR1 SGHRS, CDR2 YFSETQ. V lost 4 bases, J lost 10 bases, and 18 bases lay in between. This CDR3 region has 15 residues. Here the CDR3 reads CASSPPGHPGSPLHF. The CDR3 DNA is TGCGCCAGCAGCCCCCCGGGACACCCGGGGTCACCCCTCCACTTT.

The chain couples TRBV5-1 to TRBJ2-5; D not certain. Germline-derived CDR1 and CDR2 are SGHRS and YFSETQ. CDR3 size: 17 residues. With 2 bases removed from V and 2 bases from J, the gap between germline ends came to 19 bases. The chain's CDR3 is CASSLRPDWARQETQYF. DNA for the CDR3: TGCGCCAGCAGCTTACGACCAGACTGGGCGCGTCAAGAGACCCAGTACTTC.